The 15 T cell receptor beta chains listed next were all sequenced from one sample in a study of blood T cell repertoires in COVID-19. The method was immunoSEQ multiplex PCR; TCRdb's version includes in-frame clones alone and lacks a portion of them. The sample includes around 300,000 clones, about 91% of them seen just once. Source material: peripheral blood. The receptors shown here come from a woman aged 25-40 years with COVID-19, enrolled during active disease.

The genes are TRBV2 and TRBJ2-1; TRBD1 aligns across 10 bases. The CDR3 is 15 amino acids. Germline V gene sequence: CDR1 SNHLY, CDR2 FYNNEI. The junction had 2 bases not matched to a gene; V was cut back by 6 bases and J by 0 bases. CDR3 bases: TGTGCCAGCAGCCGGACAGGGGGCTCCTACAATGAGCAGTTCTTC. It is translated as CASSRTGGSYNEQFF.

V usage is TRBV6-5 and J usage is TRBJ1-2; 11 bases fit TRBD1. Germline trimming cut 6 bases from V and 7 bases from J; bases unmatched to any gene: 4. There are 13 residues in the CDR3. Germline CDR1 reads MNHEY; CDR2 reads SVGAGI. The CDR3 sequence: CASSSGTGGGYTF. CDR3 nucleotides: TGTGCCAGCAGCTCCGGGACAGGGGGTGGCTACACCTTC.

Notes on this clone: Other DNA sequences in this sample translate to the same CDR3. The gene calls are TRBV29-1 and TRBJ1-5, with D perhaps TRBD1 (6 bases). Trimming stripped 7 bases from V and 3 bases from J, with 13 bases between. The CDR3 consists of 13 residues. CDR1 and CDR2 from the germline V gene are SQVTM and ANQGSEA. In DNA form, the CDR3 reads TGCAGCGCCGCGGACAGCTACAATCAGCCCCAGCATTTT. Translated: CSAADSYNQPQHF.

Only one count was recorded for this clone. The CDR3 is CASSSSGEGWTQYF. As DNA, the CDR3 is TGTGCCAGCAGCTCCTCCGGGGAGGGGTGGACCCAGTACTTC. J is TRBJ2-5 and V is TRBV7-2, with TRBD2 identical over 7 bases. Germline assignment: CDR1 SGHTA and CDR2 FQGNSA. The CDR3 is 14 residues long. J was trimmed by 7 bases and V by 4 bases; bases with no gene match: 9.

V gene TRBV4-1 combines with J gene TRBJ1-2; D is unclear. The CDR3 runs to 14 residues. Trimming shortened V by 5 bases and J by 2 bases, and 12 bases separated the two germline ends. Germline V gives CDR1 MGHRA, CDR2 YSYEKL. The CDR3 DNA follows: TGCGCCAGCAGCTACCGAGCCTTGAACTATGGCTACACCTTC. Its protein is CASSYRALNYGYTF.

The chain employs TRBV27 and TRBJ2-3; maybe TRBD2 (6 bases). Germline CDR1 reads MNHEY; CDR2 reads SMNVEV (reference sequence). Trimming stripped 5 bases from V and 5 bases from J, with 14 bases between. This CDR3 spans 14 amino acids. CDR3 coding DNA: TGTGCCAGCAGTCTCGCGGGGTATGGAGATACGCAGTATTTT. It yields the protein CASSLAGYGDTQYF.

The chain couples TRBV2 to TRBJ2-1; 13 bases are a match to TRBD2. CDR3 size: 15 residues. Germline V gene lookup returns CDR1 SNHLY and CDR2 FYNNEI. V lost 7 bases and J lost 7; bases outside the gene matches: 7. This CDR3 reads CASTPTSGGVNEQFF. The CDR3 coding sequence is TGTGCCAGCACCCCCACTAGCGGGGGGGTGAATGAGCAGTTCTTC.

V usage is TRBV19 and J usage is TRBJ2-7; TRBD2 aligns across 8 bases. Germline loops: CDR1 LNHDA, CDR2 SQIVND (reference sequence). CDR3 length: 15 amino acids. With V trimmed by 4 bases and J by 0 bases, 5 bases remained unmatched. Here the CDR3 reads CASSTGTSPSYEQYF. The CDR3 coding sequence is TGTGCCAGTAGTACCGGGACTAGTCCCTCCTACGAGCAGTACTTC. Full variable domain (rest looked up from reference TRBV19 and TRBJ2-7): DGGITQSPKYLFRKEGQNVTLSCEQNLNHDAMYWYRQDPGQGLRLIYYSQIVNDFQKGDIAEGYSVSREKKESFPLTVTSAQKNPTAFYLCASSTGTSPSYEQYFGPGTRLTVT.

The chain combines TRBV7-2 with TRBJ2-7; TRBD1 matches at 7 bases. After removal of 5 bases from V and 3 bases from J, the junction contained 10 bases not matched to a gene. Germline CDR1 SGHTA, CDR2 FQGNSA. This CDR3 has 15 residues. CDR3: CASSPRQGVYYEQYF. In DNA form, the CDR3 reads TGTGCCAGCAGCCCGAGACAGGGTGTTTACTACGAGCAGTACTTC.

This chain connects TRBV5-4 to TRBJ2-5; 7 bases agree with TRBD2. Germline V CDR1 and CDR2: SGHNT, YYREEE (reference sequence). V was pared by 6 bases and J by 6 bases, with 8 bases of the junction left unmatched. The CDR3 has 13 residues. CDR3 in DNA: TGTGCCAGCACGGGGGGAGGGTTGCAGACCCAGTACTTC. Translation: CASTGGGLQTQYF. The full variable domain, its missing parts supplied by reference TRBV5-4 and TRBJ2-5, is ETGVTQSPTHLIKTRGQQVTLRCSSQSGHNTVSWYQQALGQGPQFIFQYYREEENGRGNFPPRFSGLQFPNYSSELNVNALELDDSALYLCASTGGGLQTQYFGPGTRLLVL.

This chain connects TRBV6-2 or TRBV6-3 to TRBJ1-1, with a weak D call TRBD1 (5 bases). CDR3 length equals 14 residues. CDR1 MNHEY and CDR2 SVGEGT come from the germline V gene. The V end was cut by 4 bases, the J end by 6 bases, with 15 bases between. The CDR3 DNA follows: TGTGCCAGCAGTTCCTTAAGGGGTCTCGCTGAAGCTTTCTTT. Its translation: CASSSLRGLAEAFF.

J is TRBJ2-4 and V is TRBV13; tentatively, D is TRBD2 (7 bases). V lost 5 bases, J lost 1 base, and 12 bases lay in between. The CDR3 consists of 15 residues. The germline gives CDR1 PRHDT, CDR2 FYEKMQ (reference sequence). CDR3 DNA sequence: TGTGCCAGCAGCGAAGGGGGAGGGGCCAAAAACATTCAGTACTTC. Its translation is CASSEGGGAKNIQYF.

The chain combines TRBV2 with TRBJ2-4; D is perhaps TRBD1 (6 bases). CDR3 length equals 15 residues. Germline lookup yields CDR1 SNHLY and CDR2 FYNNEI. V was pared by 2 bases and J by 5 bases, with 13 bases between. The CDR3 here is CASSERGNPQNIQYF. The DNA of the CDR3 is TGTGCCAGCAGTGAAAGGGGGAACCCCCAAAACATTCAGTACTTC.

This rearrangement joins TRBV12-3 or TRBV12-4 to TRBJ2-7; 7 positions agree with TRBD2. V lost 3 bases, J lost 2 bases, and 1 base stayed unmatched. This CDR3 contains 13 residues. CDR3: CASSFSGPYEQYF. The CDR3 DNA is TGTGCCAGCAGTTTTAGCGGGCCCTACGAGCAGTACTTC.

V gene TRBV7-8 combines with J gene TRBJ1-4; tentatively, D is TRBD1 (6 bases). CDR3 length: 17 amino acids. The V end lost 5 bases, the J end lost 3 bases, and 19 bases lay between the germline ends. The germline gives CDR1 SGHVS, CDR2 FQNEAQ. The CDR3 DNA reads TGTGCCAGCAGCCAATACAGGGCCCGAGGGGCTAATGAAAAACTGTTTTTT. Protein: CASSQYRARGANEKLFF.